This entry describes one TCR beta chain. This record comes from a study of blood T cell repertoires in COVID-19. Study overall: Acute and convalescent COVID-19 samples came from the United States, Italy and Spain. Sources were T cells, B-cell-depleted T cells, or PBMCs; the material itself was cDNA or gDNA.

The authors' processing: Amplifying reference gene primers gave estimates of nucleated cell counts. Profiling relied on immunoSEQ multiplex PCR, and the TCRdb table lists in-frame clones only, not all of them. V and J calls and clone size are given by that table; D and trimming were obtained from the DNA. The table has tens of thousands of clones, approximately 84% seen once; the top ten hold 25% to 30%. This clonotype was obtained from a human donor in a cohort sampled during active COVID-19. Sequences were obtained from peripheral blood.

The CDR3 nucleotides read TGCGCCAGCAGTGGAGACTCTGGAAACACCATATATTTT. As protein: CASSGDSGNTIYF. V gene TRBV5-1 combines with J gene TRBJ1-3; the D is unclear. The CDR3 covers 13 residues. CDR1 is SGHRS, CDR2 YFSETQ, per germline. V was pared by 5 bases and J by 0 bases, with 6 bases between.